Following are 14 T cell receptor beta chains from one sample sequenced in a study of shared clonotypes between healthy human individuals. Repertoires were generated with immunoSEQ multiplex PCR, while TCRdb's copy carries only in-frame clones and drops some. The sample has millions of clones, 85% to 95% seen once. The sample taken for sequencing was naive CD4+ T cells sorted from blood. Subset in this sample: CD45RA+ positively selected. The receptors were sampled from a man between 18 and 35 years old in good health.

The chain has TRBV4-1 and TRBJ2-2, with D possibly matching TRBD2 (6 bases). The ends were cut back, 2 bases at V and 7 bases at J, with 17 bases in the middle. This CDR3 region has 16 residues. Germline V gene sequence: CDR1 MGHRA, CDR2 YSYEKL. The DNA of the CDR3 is TGCGCCAGCAGCCAAAAAGGCCGCGGGGTGGACGGGGAGCTGTTTTTT. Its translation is CASSQKGRGVDGELFF.

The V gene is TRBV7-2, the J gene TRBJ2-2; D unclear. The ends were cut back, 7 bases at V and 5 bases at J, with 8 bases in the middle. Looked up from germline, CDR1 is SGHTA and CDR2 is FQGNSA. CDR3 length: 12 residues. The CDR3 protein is CASTVWTGELFF. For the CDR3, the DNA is TGTGCCAGCACTGTGTGGACCGGGGAGCTGTTTTTT.

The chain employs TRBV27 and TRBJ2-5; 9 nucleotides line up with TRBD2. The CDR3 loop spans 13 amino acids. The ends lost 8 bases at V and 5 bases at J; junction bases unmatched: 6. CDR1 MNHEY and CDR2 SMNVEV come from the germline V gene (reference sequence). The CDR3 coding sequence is TGTGCCAGCTCCCAGGCGGGGGGGGAGACCCAGTACTTC. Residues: CASSQAGGETQYF.

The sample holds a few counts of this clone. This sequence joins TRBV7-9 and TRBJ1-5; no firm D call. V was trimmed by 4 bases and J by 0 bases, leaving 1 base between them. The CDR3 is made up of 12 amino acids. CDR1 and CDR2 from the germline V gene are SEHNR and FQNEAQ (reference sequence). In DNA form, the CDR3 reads TGTGCCAGCAGCTATAGCAATCAGCCCCAGCATTTT. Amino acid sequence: CASSYSNQPQHF.

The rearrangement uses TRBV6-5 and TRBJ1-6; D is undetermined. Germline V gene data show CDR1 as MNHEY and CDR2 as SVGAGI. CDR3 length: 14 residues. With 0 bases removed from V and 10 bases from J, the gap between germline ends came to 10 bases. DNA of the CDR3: TGTGCCAGCAGTTACTCGAAGTGGATATCACCCCTCCACTTT. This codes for CASSYSKWISPLHF.

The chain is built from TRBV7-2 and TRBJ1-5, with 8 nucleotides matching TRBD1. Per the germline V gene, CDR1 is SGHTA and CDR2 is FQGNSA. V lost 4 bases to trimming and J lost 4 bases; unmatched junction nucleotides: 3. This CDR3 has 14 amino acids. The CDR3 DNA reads TGTGCCAGCAGCTACGACAGGGGTAATCAGCCCCAGCATTTT. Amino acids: CASSYDRGNQPQHF.

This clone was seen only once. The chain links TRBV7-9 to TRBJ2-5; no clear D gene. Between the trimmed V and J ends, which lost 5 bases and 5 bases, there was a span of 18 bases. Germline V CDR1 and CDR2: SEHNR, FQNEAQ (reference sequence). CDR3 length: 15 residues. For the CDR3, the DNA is TGTGCCAGCAGCAACTTAATTCGAGCCTTTGAGACCCAGTACTTC. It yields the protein CASSNLIRAFETQYF.

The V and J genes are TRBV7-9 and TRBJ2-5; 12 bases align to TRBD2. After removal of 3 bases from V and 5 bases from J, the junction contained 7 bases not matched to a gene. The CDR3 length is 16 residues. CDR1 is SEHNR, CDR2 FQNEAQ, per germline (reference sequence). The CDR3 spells CASSLLAGGPGETQYF. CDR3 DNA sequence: TGTGCCAGCAGCTTGCTAGCGGGAGGGCCGGGGGAGACCCAGTACTTC.

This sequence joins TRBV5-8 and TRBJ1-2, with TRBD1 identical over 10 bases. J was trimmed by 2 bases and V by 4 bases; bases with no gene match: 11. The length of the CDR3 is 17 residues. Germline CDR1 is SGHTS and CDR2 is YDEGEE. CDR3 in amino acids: CASSLIRDRGQNYGYTF. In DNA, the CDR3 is TGTGCCAGCAGCCTCATCCGGGACAGGGGTCAAAACTATGGCTACACCTTC.

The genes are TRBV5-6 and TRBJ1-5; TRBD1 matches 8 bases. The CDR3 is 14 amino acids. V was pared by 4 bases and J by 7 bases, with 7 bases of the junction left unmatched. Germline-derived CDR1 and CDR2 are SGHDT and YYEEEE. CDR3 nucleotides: TGTGCCAGCAGCCTTAACAGGGGGACCCAGCCCCAGCATTTT. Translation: CASSLNRGTQPQHF.

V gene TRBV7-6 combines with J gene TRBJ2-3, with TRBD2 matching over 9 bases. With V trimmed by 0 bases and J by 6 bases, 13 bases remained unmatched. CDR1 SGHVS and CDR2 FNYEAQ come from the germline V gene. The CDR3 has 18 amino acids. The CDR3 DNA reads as TGTGCCAGCAGCTTAGCGCGGGAGGGCCTAAGATTTAGGGATACGCAGTATTTT. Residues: CASSLAREGLRFRDTQYF.

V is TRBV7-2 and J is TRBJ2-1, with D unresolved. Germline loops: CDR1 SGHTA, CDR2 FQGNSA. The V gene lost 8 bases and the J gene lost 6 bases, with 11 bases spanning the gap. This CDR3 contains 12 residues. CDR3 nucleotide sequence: TGTGCCAGCTTCTTGCCCGGCAATGAGCAGTTCTTC. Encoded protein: CASFLPGNEQFF.

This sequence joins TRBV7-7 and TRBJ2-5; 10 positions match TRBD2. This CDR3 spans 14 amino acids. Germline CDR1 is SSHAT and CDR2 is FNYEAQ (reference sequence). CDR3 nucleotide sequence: TGTGCTAGCGCTAGCGGGAGATCTCAAGAGACCCAGTACTTC. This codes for CASASGRSQETQYF.

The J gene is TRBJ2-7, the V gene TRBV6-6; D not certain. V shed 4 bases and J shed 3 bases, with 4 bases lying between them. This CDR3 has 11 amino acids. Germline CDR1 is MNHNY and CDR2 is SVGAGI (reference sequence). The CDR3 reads CASSSIYEQYF. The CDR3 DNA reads TGTGCCAGCAGTTCGATCTACGAGCAGTACTTC.